This T cell receptor (beta chain) comes out of a study of control samples from healthy donors and cancer patients. This CDR3 region has 15 residues. Germline-derived CDR1 and CDR2 are MNHEY and SMNVEV (reference sequence). V was cut by 6 bases and J by 4 bases, with 18 bases left in between. Some clones are missing from TCRdb's copy, which holds only in-frame ones; the method was immunoSEQ multiplex PCR. The data hold 100,000 or so clones, with less than 90% observed a single time. Material: blood. The sequence derives from a woman aged 45-59 years in good health. The J gene is TRBJ1-1, the V gene TRBV27; tentative D call: TRBD1 (6 bases). CDR3 in amino acids: CASRIEKGDFTEAFF. CDR3 sequence (DNA): TGTGCCAGCAGAATCGAGAAGGGGGACTTCACTGAAGCTTTCTTT.